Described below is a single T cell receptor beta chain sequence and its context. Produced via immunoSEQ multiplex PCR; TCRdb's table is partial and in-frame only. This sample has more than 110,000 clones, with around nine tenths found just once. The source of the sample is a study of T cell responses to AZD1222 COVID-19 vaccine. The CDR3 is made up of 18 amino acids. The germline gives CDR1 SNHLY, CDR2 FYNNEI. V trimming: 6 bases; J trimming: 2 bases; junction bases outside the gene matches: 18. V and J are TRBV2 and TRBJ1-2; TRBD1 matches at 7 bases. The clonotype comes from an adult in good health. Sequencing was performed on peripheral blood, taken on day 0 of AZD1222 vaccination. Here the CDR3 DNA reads TGTGCCAGCAGCAAAACCGGGACATTTGGACAGGCGAACTATGGCTACACCTTC. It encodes CASSKTGTFGQANYGYTF. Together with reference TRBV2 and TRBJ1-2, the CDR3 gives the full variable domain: EPEVTQTPSHQVTQMGQEVILRCVPISNHLYFYWYRQILGQKVEFLVSFYNNEISEKSEIFDDQFSVERPDGSNFTLKIRSTKLEDSAMYFCASSKTGTFGQANYGYTFGSGTRLTVV.